The sequence of this T cell receptor (beta chain) was determined in a study of tumor-infiltrating lymphocytes in primary liver carcinoma. cDNA specific to TCR beta was made from about 550 ng of total RNA, with a constant-region primer employed for priming. Amplification in three nested multiplex PCR rounds with slightly modified ARM-PCR gave rise to TCR beta libraries. Primers for the first two PCR rounds were TRBV1-TRBV30 forward primers and a C-beta reverse primer (about 11 cycles per round). TCRdb itself ran the multiplex PCR reads through MiXCR, one entry per CDR3 protein. The table has 35,000 to 45,000 distinct CDR3 sequences, roughly 74% seen once. Co-extracting RNA and DNA was done with about 17-31 mg of unsorted bulk tissue as input. Patients had primary liver carcinoma treated by surgical resection. Looked up from germline, CDR1 is SGHVT and CDR2 is SQSDAQ. The CDR3 contains 15 residues. Note on this clonotype: The junction differs from germline at one of its ends, possibly a read error.

The sequenced sample was tumor-adjacent normal liver tissue. The chain has TRBV7-4 and TRBJ2-7; tentatively, D is TRBD2 (6 bases). This clonotype originated in a woman in her 30s with primary liver carcinoma and hepatitis B virus infection. The CDR3 DNA follows: TGTCCCAGCAGACGGGACTCCAGTCCCATTCACGAGCAGTATTTC. Its translation is CPSRRDSSPIHEQYF.